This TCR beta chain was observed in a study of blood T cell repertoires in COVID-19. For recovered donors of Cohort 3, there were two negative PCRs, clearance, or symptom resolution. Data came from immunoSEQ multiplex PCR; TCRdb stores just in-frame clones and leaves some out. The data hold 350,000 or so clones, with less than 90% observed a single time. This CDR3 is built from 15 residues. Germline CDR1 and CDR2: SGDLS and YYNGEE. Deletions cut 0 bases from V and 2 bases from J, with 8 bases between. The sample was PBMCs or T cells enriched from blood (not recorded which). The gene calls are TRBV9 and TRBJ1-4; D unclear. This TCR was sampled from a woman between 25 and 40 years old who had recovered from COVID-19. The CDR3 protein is CASSVGSTTNEKLFF. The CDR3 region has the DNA TGTGCCAGCAGCGTAGGTAGTACTACTAATGAAAAACTGTTTTTT.